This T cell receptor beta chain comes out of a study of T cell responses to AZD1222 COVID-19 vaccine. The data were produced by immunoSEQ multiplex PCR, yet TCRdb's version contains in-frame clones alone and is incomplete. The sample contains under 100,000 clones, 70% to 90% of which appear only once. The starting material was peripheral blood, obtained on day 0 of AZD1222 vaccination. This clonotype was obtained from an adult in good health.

The CDR3 is CAISESTVYEQYF. The CDR3 bases are TGTGCCATCAGTGAGTCGACCGTCTACGAGCAGTACTTC. The chain uses TRBV10-3 and TRBJ2-7, with D hard to call. V lost 0 bases, J lost 3 bases, and 6 bases lay in between. Germline values: CDR1 ENHRY, CDR2 SYGVKD. The CDR3 is 13 residues long.